The T cell receptor beta chain under discussion was sequenced for a study of blood T cell repertoires in COVID-19. At the level of the study: Collection of acute and convalescent COVID-19 samples took place in the United States, Italy and Spain.

Trimming took 2 bases from V and 0 from J, leaving 8 bases between them. The CDR3 covers 15 residues. The germline gives CDR1 LNHNV, CDR2 YYDKDF (reference sequence). Method: immunoSEQ multiplex PCR; TCRdb's copy keeps in-frame clones and lacks some. The data contain approximately 500,000 clones, about 89% of them seen just once; the ten biggest clones take up under 8.5%. The chain uses TRBV15 and TRBJ2-1, with D tentatively TRBD2 (5 bases). Sequencing was carried out using peripheral blood. The clonotype comes from a woman aged 50 to 60 with COVID-19, enrolled during active disease. DNA of the CDR3: TGTGCCACCAGCAGATATCGGGACTCCTACAATGAGCAGTTCTTC. Its protein is CATSRYRDSYNEQFF.